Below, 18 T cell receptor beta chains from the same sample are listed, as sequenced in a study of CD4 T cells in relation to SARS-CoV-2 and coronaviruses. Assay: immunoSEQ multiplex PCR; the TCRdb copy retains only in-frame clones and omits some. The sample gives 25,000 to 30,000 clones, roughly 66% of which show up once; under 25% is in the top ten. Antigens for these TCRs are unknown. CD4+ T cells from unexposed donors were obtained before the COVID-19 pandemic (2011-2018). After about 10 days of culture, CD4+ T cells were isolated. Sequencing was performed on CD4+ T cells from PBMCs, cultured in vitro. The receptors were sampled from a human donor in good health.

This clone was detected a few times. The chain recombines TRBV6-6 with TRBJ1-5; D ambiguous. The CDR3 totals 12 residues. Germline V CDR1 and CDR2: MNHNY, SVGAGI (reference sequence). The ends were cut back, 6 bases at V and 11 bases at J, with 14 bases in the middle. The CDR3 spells CASSRTGWTQHF. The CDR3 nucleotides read TGTGCCAGCAGCCGGACCGGCTGGACCCAGCATTTT.

The CDR3 protein is CASSLNGKNGYTF. The CDR3 bases are TGTGCCAGCAGCCTCAACGGCAAAAATGGCTACACCTTC. This chain uses TRBV16 with TRBJ1-2; D call uncertain. Deletions cut 4 bases from V and 6 bases from J, with 12 bases between. CDR3 length equals 13 residues. Germline V gene data show CDR1 as KGHSY and CDR2 as FQNENV. Supplemented by reference TRBV16 and TRBJ1-2, the full variable domain reads GEEVAQTPKHLVRGEGQKAKLYCAPIKGHSYVFWYQQVLKNEFKFLISFQNENVFDETGMPKERFSAKCLPNSPCSLEIQATKLEDSAVYFCASSLNGKNGYTFGSGTRLTVV.

The CDR3 DNA reads as TGTGCCAGCTCACCTGGGGACTTAAGGTTATCGAACTATGGCTACACCTTC. Its protein is CASSPGDLRLSNYGYTF. The chain links TRBV18 to TRBJ1-2; D perhaps matches TRBD1 (5 bases). Trimming removed 3 bases at V and 2 bases at J, with 19 bases between. CDR3 length: 17 amino acids. The germline V gene has CDR1 KGHSH and CDR2 LQKENI.

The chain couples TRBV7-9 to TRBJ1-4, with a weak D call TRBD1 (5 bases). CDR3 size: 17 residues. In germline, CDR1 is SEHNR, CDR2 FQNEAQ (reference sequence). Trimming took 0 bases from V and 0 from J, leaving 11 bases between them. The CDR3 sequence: CASSLARQRPTNEKLFF. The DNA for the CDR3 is TGTGCCAGCAGCTTAGCGCGACAGAGACCAACTAATGAAAAACTGTTTTTT.

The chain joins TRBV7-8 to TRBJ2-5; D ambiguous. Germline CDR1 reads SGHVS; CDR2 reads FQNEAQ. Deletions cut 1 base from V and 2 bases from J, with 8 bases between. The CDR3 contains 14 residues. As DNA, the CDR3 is TGTGCCAGCAGCTTAGTGAATTTTCAAGAGACCCAGTACTTC. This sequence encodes CASSLVNFQETQYF. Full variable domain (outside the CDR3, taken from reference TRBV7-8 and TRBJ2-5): GAGVSQSPRYKVAKRGQDVALRCDPISGHVSLFWYQQALGQGPEFLTYFQNEAQLDKSGLPSDRFFAERPEGSVSTLKIQRTQQEDSAVYLCASSLVNFQETQYFGPGTRLLVL.

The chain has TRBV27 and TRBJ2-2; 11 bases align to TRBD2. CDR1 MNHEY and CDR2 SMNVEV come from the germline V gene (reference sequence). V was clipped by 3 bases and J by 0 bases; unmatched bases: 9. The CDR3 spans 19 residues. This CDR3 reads CASSLFPLAGDANTGELFF. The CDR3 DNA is TGTGCCAGCAGTTTGTTCCCACTAGCGGGGGATGCGAACACCGGGGAGCTGTTTTTT.

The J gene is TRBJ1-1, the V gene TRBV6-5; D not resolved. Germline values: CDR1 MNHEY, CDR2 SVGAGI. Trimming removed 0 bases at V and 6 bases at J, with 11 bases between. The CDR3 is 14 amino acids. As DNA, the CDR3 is TGTGCCAGCAGTTACTCGACTCGTCAGTCTGAAGCTTTCTTT. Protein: CASSYSTRQSEAFF.

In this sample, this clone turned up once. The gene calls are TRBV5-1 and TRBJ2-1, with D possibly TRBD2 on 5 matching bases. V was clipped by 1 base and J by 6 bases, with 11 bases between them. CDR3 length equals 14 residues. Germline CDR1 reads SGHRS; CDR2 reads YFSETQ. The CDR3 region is CASSLWLAGNEQFF. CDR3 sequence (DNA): TGCGCCAGCAGCTTGTGGCTAGCCGGCAATGAGCAGTTCTTC.

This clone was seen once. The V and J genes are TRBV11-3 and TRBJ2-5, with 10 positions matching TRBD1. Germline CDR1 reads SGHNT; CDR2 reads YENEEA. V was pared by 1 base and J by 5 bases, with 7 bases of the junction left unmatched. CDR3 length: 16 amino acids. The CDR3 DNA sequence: TGTGCCAGCAGCTTAGGACAGGGGGCGCCCCGCGAGACCCAGTACTTC. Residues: CASSLGQGAPRETQYF.

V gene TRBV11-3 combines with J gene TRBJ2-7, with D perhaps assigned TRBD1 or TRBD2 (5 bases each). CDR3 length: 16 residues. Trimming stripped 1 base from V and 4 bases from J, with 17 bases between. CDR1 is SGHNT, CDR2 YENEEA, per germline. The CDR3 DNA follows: TGTGCCAGCAGCTTAGGAGGAACAGGACTCCCATACGAGCAGTACTTC. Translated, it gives CASSLGGTGLPYEQYF.

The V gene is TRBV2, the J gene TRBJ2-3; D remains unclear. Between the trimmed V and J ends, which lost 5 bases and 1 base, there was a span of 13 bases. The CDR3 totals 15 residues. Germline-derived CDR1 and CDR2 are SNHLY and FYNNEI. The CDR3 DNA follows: TGTGCCAGCAGTAGGACCCCTGGGGGCACAGATACGCAGTATTTT. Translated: CASSRTPGGTDTQYF.

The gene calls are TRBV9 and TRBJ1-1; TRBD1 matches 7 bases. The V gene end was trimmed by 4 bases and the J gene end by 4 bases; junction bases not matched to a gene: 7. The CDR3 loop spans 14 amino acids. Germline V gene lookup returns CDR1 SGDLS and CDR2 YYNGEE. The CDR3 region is CASSRTGESTEAFF. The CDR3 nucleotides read TGTGCCAGCAGCCGTACAGGGGAGAGCACTGAAGCTTTCTTT.

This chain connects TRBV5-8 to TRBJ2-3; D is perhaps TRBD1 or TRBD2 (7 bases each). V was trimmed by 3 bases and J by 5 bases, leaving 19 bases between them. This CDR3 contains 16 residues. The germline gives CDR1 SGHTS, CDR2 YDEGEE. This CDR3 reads CASSWGTASGGDTQYF. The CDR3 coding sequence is TGTGCCAGCAGCTGGGGGACAGCATCGGGGGGAGATACGCAGTATTTT.

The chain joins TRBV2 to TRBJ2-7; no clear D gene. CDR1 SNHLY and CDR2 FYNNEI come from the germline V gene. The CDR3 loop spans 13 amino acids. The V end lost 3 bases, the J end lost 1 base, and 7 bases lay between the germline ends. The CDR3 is CASSEGNSYEQYF. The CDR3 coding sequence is TGTGCCAGCAGTGAGGGTAATTCCTACGAGCAGTACTTC. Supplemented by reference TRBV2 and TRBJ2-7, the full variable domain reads EPEVTQTPSHQVTQMGQEVILRCVPISNHLYFYWYRQILGQKVEFLVSFYNNEISEKSEIFDDQFSVERPDGSNFTLKIRSTKLEDSAMYFCASSEGNSYEQYFGPGTRLTVT.

The CDR3 nucleotides are TGTGCCAGCAGTGAAGCGCCGAGTGGTCTTCGTGCTTTCTTT. This codes for CASSEAPSGLRAFF. The chain employs TRBV6-1 and TRBJ1-1; no clear D gene. The germline V gene encodes CDR1 MNHNS and CDR2 SASEGT. The CDR3 runs 14 residues. Deletions cut 0 bases from V and 11 bases from J, with 16 bases between.

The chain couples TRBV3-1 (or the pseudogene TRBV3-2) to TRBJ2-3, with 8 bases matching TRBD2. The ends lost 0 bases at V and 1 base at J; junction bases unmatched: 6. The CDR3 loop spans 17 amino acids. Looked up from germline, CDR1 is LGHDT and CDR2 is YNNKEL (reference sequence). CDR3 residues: CASSQDGAGECTDTQYF. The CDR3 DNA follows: TGTGCCAGCAGCCAAGATGGAGCGGGGGAATGCACAGATACGCAGTATTTT.

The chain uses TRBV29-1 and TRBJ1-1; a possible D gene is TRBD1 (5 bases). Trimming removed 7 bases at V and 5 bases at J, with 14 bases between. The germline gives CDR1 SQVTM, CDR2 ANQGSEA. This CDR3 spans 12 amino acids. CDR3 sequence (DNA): TGCAGCGCGCGGGACCTTGATACTGAAGCTTTCTTT. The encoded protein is CSARDLDTEAFF.

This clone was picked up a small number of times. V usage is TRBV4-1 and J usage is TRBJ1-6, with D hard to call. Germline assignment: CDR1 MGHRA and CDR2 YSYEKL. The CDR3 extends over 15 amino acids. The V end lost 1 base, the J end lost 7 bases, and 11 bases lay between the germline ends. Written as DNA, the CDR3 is TGCGCCAGCAGCCAAGGGCCCCCGGGCAATTCACCCCTCCACTTT. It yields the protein CASSQGPPGNSPLHF.